This entry lists 19 T cell receptor beta chains sequenced from one sample in a study of T-cell memory formation after mild COVID-19. TCRdb processed the 5' RACE reads anew with MiXCR; each CDR3 protein has one entry. Of 130,000 to 150,000 distinct CDR3 sequences listed, about 5.7% are singletons. Sequenced input: PBMCs or a T cell subset sorted from them (not recorded which). These receptors all come from an adult woman who had mild COVID-19 (a few samples of this study predate the infection). Cell type and time point are not known.

This clonotype was seen at least ten times. This chain joins TRBV7-2 and TRBJ1-2; D ambiguous. The CDR3 has 14 amino acids. Germline V gene data show CDR1 as SGHTA and CDR2 as FQGNSA. V shed 3 bases and J shed 0 bases, with 8 bases lying between them. This chain's CDR3 is CASSLYISNYGYTF. CDR3 DNA: TGTGCCAGCAGCTTGTACATATCTAACTATGGCTACACCTTC.

This clonotype came up many times. V is TRBV11-3 and J is TRBJ2-1; 7 bases align to TRBD1. V was clipped by 1 base and J by 9 bases; unmatched bases: 9. This CDR3 is 15 amino acids long. CDR1 is SGHNT and CDR2 is YENEEA in the germline V gene. This CDR3 is CASSLVGQLRSEQFF. Written as DNA, the CDR3 is TGTGCCAGCAGCTTAGTGGGACAGCTACGAAGTGAGCAGTTCTTC.

The sample holds a few counts of this clonotype. V gene TRBV6-5 combines with J gene TRBJ1-6; 7 nucleotides match TRBD1. The CDR3 has 15 residues. Unmatched junction bases numbered 6, after V lost 3 bases and J lost 7 bases. Germline CDR1 and CDR2: MNHEY and SVGAGI. This chain's CDR3 is CASSYINRGNSPLHF. In nucleotides, the CDR3 is TGTGCCAGCAGTTATATTAACAGGGGAAATTCACCCCTCCACTTT.

This clonotype was seen a handful of times. V gene TRBV6-2 or TRBV6-3 combines with J gene TRBJ2-1; the D is unclear. The CDR3 is 15 residues long. The germline V and J ends were trimmed by 0 bases and 3 bases, with 9 bases remaining between them. Germline CDR1 is MNHEY and CDR2 is SVGEGT. The CDR3 region has the DNA TGTGCCAGCAGTTACTCGATCGGGTTCTACAATGAGCAGTTCTTC. This codes for CASSYSIGFYNEQFF.

The chain joins TRBV7-9 to TRBJ1-6; possibly TRBD1 for D (5 bases). The ends were cut back, 3 bases at V and 7 bases at J, with 10 bases in the middle. The CDR3 runs to 14 residues. Germline loops: CDR1 SEHNR, CDR2 FQNEAQ (reference sequence). The CDR3 reads CASSFEDTNSPLHF. The CDR3 DNA reads as TGTGCCAGCAGCTTTGAGGACACCAATTCACCCCTCCACTTT.

In its sample, this clonotype was seen many times. The rearrangement uses TRBV5-1 and TRBJ2-1; D is undetermined. The CDR3 length is 12 residues. CDR1 is SGHRS, CDR2 YFSETQ, per germline. Trimming shortened V by 7 bases and J by 3 bases, and 8 bases separated the two germline ends. CDR3 amino acids: CASRENYNEQFF. The CDR3 bases are TGCGCCAGCCGAGAAAACTACAATGAGCAGTTCTTC.

The chain couples TRBV7-3 to TRBJ2-3; D ambiguous. From germline, CDR1 is SGHTA and CDR2 FQGTGA. Deletions cut 0 bases from V and 0 bases from J, with 7 bases between. The CDR3 is 15 residues long. For the CDR3, the DNA is TGTGCCAGCAGCTTAACGGGATTGAGCACAGATACGCAGTATTTT. Translation gives CASSLTGLSTDTQYF.

This clonotype was found many times. The J gene is TRBJ1-1, the V gene TRBV29-1; D may be TRBD1 (5 bases). V was cut by 4 bases and J by 4 bases, with 16 bases left in between. CDR3 length equals 14 residues. Per germline, CDR1 SQVTM and CDR2 ANQGSEA. The CDR3 protein is CSVVGAGWSTEAFF. In nucleotides, the CDR3 is TGCAGCGTTGTAGGCGCAGGGTGGAGCACTGAAGCTTTCTTT.

This clonotype was counted many times. The V and J genes are TRBV7-3 and TRBJ1-1, with no clear D. Germline V gene lookup returns CDR1 SGHTA and CDR2 FQGTGA. This CDR3 is built from 13 residues. The V end was cut by 0 bases, the J end by 1 base, with 3 bases between. For the CDR3, the DNA is TGTGCCAGCAGCTTAACTTGGAACACTGAAGCTTTCTTT. Protein sequence: CASSLTWNTEAFF. Full variable domain (rest looked up from reference TRBV7-3 and TRBJ1-1): GAGVSQTPSNKVTEKGKYVELRCDPISGHTALYWYRQSLGQGPEFLIYFQGTGAADDSGLPNDRFFAVRPEGSVSTLKIQRTERGDSAVYLCASSLTWNTEAFFGQGTRLTVV.

CDR3 protein: CASGLAPPDRRLDYGYTF. The CDR3 nucleotides are TGTGCTAGTGGTTTGGCCCCTCCGGACAGGCGGCTGGACTATGGCTACACCTTC. V usage is TRBV12-5 and J usage is TRBJ1-2; TRBD1 matches 7 bases. J gave up 3 bases and V 1 base, and 14 bases lay outside the gene matches. The CDR3 covers 18 residues. Germline V gene lookup returns CDR1 LGHNT and CDR2 FRNRAP. The whole variable domain, remainder taken from reference TRBV12-5 and TRBJ1-2, is DARVTQTPRHKVTEMGQEVTMRCQPILGHNTVFWYRQTMMQGLELLAYFRNRAPLDDSGMPKDRFSAEMPDATLATLKIQPSEPRDSAVYFCASGLAPPDRRLDYGYTFGSGTRLTVV.

This clonotype was found many times. This sequence joins TRBV4-3 and TRBJ2-1; no clear D gene. The V and J ends lost 0 bases and 8 bases respectively, with 14 bases between them. Looked up from germline, CDR1 is LGHNA and CDR2 is YSLEER. The length of the CDR3 is 15 residues. The CDR3 loop reads CASSQDGLERYEQFF. The CDR3 bases are TGCGCCAGCAGCCAAGATGGCCTGGAGAGGTATGAGCAGTTCTTC.

This sequence joins TRBV12-3 or TRBV12-4 and TRBJ2-7, with TRBD2 matching 9 bases. The junction had 15 bases not matched to a gene; V was cut back by 6 bases and J by 3 bases. The CDR3 is 17 residues long. The CDR3 spells CASRSGRGGAFGYEQYF. CDR3 bases: TGTGCCAGCAGATCCGGACGCGGGGGGGCCTTCGGCTACGAGCAGTACTTC.

This chain connects TRBV20-1 to TRBJ1-2; 7 bases are a match to TRBD1. V lost 3 bases to trimming and J lost 5 bases; unmatched junction nucleotides: 9. The CDR3 is made up of 14 amino acids. Germline values: CDR1 DFQATT, CDR2 SNEGSKA (reference sequence). The CDR3 sequence is CSASRGTAGYGYTF. The CDR3 bases are TGCAGTGCTAGTCGTGGGACAGCGGGTTATGGCTACACCTTC.

This clonotype showed up just a few times. The chain uses TRBV3-1 and TRBJ2-7, with TRBD2 matching 7 bases. The J segment lost 4 bases and the V segment lost 3 bases, leaving 3 bases of the junction unmatched. Germline V CDR1 and CDR2: LGHDT, YNNKEL (reference sequence). The CDR3 sequence is 13 residues long. The CDR3 DNA is TGTGCCAGCAGCCAGGGGAGGGGATACGAGCAGTACTTC. Translation: CASSQGRGYEQYF.

This clonotype was seen many times. The chain joins TRBV11-3 to TRBJ2-2; D is possibly TRBD2 (6 bases). Trimming shortened V by 5 bases and J by 7 bases, and 17 bases separated the two germline ends. The germline V gene has CDR1 SGHNT and CDR2 YENEEA. The CDR3 extends over 15 amino acids. CDR3 in amino acids: CASSGRTHDGGELFF. In DNA form, the CDR3 reads TGTGCCAGCAGCGGGAGGACCCACGATGGCGGGGAGCTGTTTTTT.

This clonotype was detected ten times or more. This rearrangement joins TRBV6-5 to TRBJ2-1; no reliable D call. CDR1 MNHEY and CDR2 SVGAGI come from the germline V gene. The CDR3 loop spans 11 amino acids. The germline V and J ends were trimmed by 6 bases and 7 bases, with 7 bases remaining between them. In nucleotides, the CDR3 is TGTGCCAGCAGGAACGGTAATGAGCAGTTCTTC. As protein: CASRNGNEQFF.

This clonotype appeared many times. This chain joins TRBV12-3 or TRBV12-4 and TRBJ1-3, with a weak D call TRBD1 (6 bases). This CDR3 has 16 residues. The V end lost 3 bases, the J end lost 0 bases, and 12 bases lay between the germline ends. The CDR3 is CASSFGGTISGNTIYF. Written as DNA, the CDR3 is TGTGCCAGCAGTTTTGGAGGGACAATCTCTGGAAACACCATATATTTT.

This clonotype has a count of ten or more. The V call is TRBV7-3, the J call TRBJ1-6; D call uncertain. This CDR3 region has 14 residues. The ends were cut back, 2 bases at V and 5 bases at J, with 7 bases in the middle. The germline CDR1 and CDR2 sequences are SGHTA and FQGTGA. The CDR3 sequence: CASSLRADNSPLHF. The DNA of the CDR3 is TGTGCCAGCAGCTTACGGGCAGATAATTCACCCCTCCACTTT.

This clonotype was counted many times. V gene TRBV12-3 or TRBV12-4 combines with J gene TRBJ2-2, with 10 bases matching TRBD2. V gave up 5 bases and J gave up 2 bases; unmatched junction bases: 2. The CDR3 is made up of 15 amino acids. DNA for the CDR3: TGTGCCAGCAGTCGGACTAGCGGAAACACCGGGGAGCTGTTTTTT. Its protein product is CASSRTSGNTGELFF.